This T cell receptor beta chain is from a study of blood T cell repertoires in COVID-19. Study information: The samples span acute and convalescent COVID-19 from the United States, Italy and Spain. The cDNA or gDNA used as material had been derived from T cells, B-cell-depleted T cells, or PBMCs.

The CDR3 loop spans 13 amino acids. Germline CDR1 is SGHDT and CDR2 is YYEEEE. V lost 2 bases and J lost 4, with 9 bases in between. How the authors handled the data: From reference gene primer amplification, estimates of nucleated cell counts were derived. Only in-frame clones appear in the TCRdb table, and some are missing; sequencing was by immunoSEQ multiplex PCR. The V and J calls and clone size come from that table; D and trimming were worked out from the DNA. Of some 87,000 clones listed, around 90% were seen once; the top ten hold 3% to 4%. The chain carries TRBV5-6 and TRBJ1-2; no firm D call. The specimen sequenced was peripheral blood. This clonotype originated in a woman aged 70-85 years with acute or convalescent COVID-19. The CDR3 region is CASSFELFYGYTF. The CDR3 nucleotides are TGTGCCAGCAGCTTTGAACTGTTCTATGGCTACACCTTC.